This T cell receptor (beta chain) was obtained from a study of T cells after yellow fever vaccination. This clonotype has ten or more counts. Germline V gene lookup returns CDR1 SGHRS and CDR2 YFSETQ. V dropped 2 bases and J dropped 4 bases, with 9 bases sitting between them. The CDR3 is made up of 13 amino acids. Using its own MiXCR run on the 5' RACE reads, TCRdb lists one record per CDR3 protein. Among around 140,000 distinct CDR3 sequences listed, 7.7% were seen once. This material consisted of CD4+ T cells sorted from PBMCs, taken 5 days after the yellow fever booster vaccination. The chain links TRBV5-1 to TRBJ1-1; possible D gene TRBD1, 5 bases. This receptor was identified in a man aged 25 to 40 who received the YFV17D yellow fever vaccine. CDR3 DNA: TGCGCCAGCAGCTTCAGGGCTGGCACTGAAGCTTTCTTT. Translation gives CASSFRAGTEAFF.